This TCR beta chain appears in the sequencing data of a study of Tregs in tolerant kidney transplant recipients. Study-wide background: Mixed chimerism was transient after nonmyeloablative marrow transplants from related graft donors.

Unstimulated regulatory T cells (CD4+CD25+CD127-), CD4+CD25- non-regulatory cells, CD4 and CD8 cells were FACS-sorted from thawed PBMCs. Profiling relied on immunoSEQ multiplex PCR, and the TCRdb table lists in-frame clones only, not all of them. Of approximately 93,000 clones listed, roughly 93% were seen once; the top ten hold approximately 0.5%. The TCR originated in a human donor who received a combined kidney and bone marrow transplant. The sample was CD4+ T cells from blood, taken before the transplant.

The DNA of the CDR3 is TGTGCCTGGAGTTTCCCCGTATTCCATCAGCCCCAGCATTTT. It yields the protein CAWSFPVFHQPQHF. The chain employs TRBV30 and TRBJ1-5, with unresolved D. Trimming removed 2 bases at V and 5 bases at J, with 13 bases between. The CDR3 spans 14 residues. The germline gives CDR1 GTSNPN, CDR2 SVGIG (reference sequence). The whole variable domain, remainder taken from reference TRBV30 and TRBJ1-5, is SQTIHQWPATLVQPVGSPLSLECTVEGTSNPNLYWYRQAAGRGLQLLFYSVGIGQISSEVPQNLSASRPQDRQFILSSKKLLLSDSGFYLCAWSFPVFHQPQHFGDGTRLSIL.